This T cell receptor (beta chain) was found in a study of T cells in Graves' hyperthyroidism and ophthalmopathy. This clonotype came up many times. What was amplified from RNA transcripts were TCR beta CDR3 regions. The TCR CDR3 was amplified in a first-round RT-PCR using the HTBI primer set. Each CDR3 protein is one row after TCRdb ran MiXCR on the multiplex PCR reads. The data hold roughly 290,000 distinct CDR3 sequences, with 13% observed a single time. CDR3 length equals 13 residues. Looked up from germline, CDR1 is SGHTA and CDR2 is FQGTGA. The ends were cut back, 8 bases at V and 1 base at J, with 11 bases in the middle.

The chain carries TRBV7-3 and TRBJ1-1; D is possibly TRBD1 (6 bases). The sequencing sample was made of blood. The sequence derives from a woman between 25 and 40 years old with Graves' hyperthyroidism that later progressed to Graves' ophthalmopathy. The CDR3 loop reads CASGLGGNTEAFF. The CDR3 nucleotides are TGTGCCAGCGGCCTAGGGGGGAACACTGAAGCTTTCTTT.